The present T cell receptor (beta chain) was sequenced within a study of cytomegalovirus exposure and HLA in healthy donors. Study-level findings and limits: Near-uniform donor sequencing depth was presumed by presence/absence analyses. Common viral pathogens were later found to be apparently linked to several of the most significant clusters. Exclusion applied to some V segments, including TRBV6-2 and TRBV6-3, as they were indistinguishable. In vitro data verified a few CMV-associated chains as specific for CMV antigens.

Points on this clone: Its specificity is not known.

Between the trimmed V and J ends, which lost 3 bases and 0 bases, there was a span of 8 bases. Germline V gene lookup returns CDR1 ENHRY and CDR2 SYGVKD. This CDR3 is 14 amino acids long. Primers included in the PCR were 60 Vbeta and 13 Jbeta primers. The assay was immunoSEQ multiplex PCR, and TCRdb's table has in-frame clones only and misses some. This listing includes about 140,000 clones. The sample comprised PBMCs. V is TRBV10-3 and J is TRBJ1-2; D is unclear. The TCR was taken from a man aged 35 to 55 in good health and CMV-seronegative. The CDR3 region is CAISEMFTNYGYTF. The CDR3, as DNA: TGTGCCATCAGTGAAATGTTTACTAACTATGGCTACACCTTC.